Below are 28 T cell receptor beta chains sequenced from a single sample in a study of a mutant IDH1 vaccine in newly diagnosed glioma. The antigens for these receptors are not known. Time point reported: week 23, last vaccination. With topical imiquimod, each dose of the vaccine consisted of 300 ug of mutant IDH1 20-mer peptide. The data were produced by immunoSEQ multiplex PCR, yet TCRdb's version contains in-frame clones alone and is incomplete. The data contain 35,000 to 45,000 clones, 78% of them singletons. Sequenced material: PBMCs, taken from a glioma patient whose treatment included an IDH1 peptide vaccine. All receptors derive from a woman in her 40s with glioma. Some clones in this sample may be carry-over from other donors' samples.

The CDR3 is CASSLNQGGFARDISNQPQHF. The CDR3 coding sequence is TGTGCCAGCAGCCTAAACCAAGGGGGGTTCGCCAGGGATATCAGCAATCAGCCCCAGCATTTT. This rearrangement joins TRBV7-3 to TRBJ1-5; TRBD1 might be the D (6 bases). Trimming stripped 5 bases from V and 1 base from J, with 30 bases between. This CDR3 comprises 21 residues. The germline V gene has CDR1 SGHTA and CDR2 FQGTGA.

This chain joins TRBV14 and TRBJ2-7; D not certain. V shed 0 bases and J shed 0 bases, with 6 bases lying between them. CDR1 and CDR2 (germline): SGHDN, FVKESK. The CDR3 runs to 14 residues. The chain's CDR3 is CASSQDIVSYEQYF. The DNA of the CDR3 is TGTGCCAGCAGCCAAGACATTGTCTCCTACGAGCAGTACTTC.

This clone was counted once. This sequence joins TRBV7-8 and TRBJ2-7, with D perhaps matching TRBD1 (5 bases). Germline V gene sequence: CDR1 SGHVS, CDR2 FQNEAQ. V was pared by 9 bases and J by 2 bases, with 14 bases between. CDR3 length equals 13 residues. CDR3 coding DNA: TGTGCCAGTAAGCCCGAAGGGGCCTACGAGCAGTACTTC. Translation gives CASKPEGAYEQYF.

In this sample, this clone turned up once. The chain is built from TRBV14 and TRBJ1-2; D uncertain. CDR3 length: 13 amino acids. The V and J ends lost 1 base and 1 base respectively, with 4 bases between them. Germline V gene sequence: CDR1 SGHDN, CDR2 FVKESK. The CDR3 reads CASSQGLNYGYTF. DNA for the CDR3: TGTGCCAGCAGCCAAGGACTTAACTATGGCTACACCTTC.

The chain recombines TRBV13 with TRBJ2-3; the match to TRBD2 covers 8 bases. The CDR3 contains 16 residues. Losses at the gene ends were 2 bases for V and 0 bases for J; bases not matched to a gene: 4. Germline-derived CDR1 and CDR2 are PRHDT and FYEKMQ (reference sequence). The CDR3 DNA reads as TGTGCCAGCAGCTTACGGCCTAGCGGGAGCACAGATACGCAGTATTTT. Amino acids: CASSLRPSGSTDTQYF.

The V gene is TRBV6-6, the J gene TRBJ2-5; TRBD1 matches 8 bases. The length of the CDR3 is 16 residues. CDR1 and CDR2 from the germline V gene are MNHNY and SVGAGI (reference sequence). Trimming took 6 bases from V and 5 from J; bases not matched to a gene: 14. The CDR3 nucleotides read TGTGCCAGCAGCTCCTATGGACAGGGTCAAATTGAGACCCAGTACTTC. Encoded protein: CASSSYGQGQIETQYF.

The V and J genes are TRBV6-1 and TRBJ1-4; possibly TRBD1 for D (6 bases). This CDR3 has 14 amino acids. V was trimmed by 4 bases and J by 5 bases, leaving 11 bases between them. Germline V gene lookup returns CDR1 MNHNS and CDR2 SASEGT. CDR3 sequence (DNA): TGTGCCAGCAGTGCACTACAGGGCAATGAAAAACTGTTTTTT. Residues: CASSALQGNEKLFF.

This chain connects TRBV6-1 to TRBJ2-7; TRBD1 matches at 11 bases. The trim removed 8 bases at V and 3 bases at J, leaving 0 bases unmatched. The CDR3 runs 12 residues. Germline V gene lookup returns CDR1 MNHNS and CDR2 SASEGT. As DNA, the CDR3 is TGTGCCAGCGGGACAGGGGGCTACGAGCAGTACTTC. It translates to CASGTGGYEQYF.

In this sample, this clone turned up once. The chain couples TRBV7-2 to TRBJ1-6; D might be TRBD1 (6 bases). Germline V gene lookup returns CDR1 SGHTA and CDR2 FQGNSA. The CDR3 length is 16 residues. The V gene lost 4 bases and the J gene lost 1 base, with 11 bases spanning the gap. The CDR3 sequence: CASSSEGGSYNSPLHF. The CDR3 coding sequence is TGTGCCAGCAGCTCCGAGGGGGGGTCCTATAATTCACCCCTCCACTTT. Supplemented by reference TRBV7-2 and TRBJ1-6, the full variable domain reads GAGVSQSPSNKVTEKGKDVELRCDPISGHTALYWYRQSLGQGLEFLIYFQGNSAPDKSGLPSDRFSAERTGGSVSTLTIQRTQQEDSAVYLCASSSEGGSYNSPLHFGNGTRLTVT.

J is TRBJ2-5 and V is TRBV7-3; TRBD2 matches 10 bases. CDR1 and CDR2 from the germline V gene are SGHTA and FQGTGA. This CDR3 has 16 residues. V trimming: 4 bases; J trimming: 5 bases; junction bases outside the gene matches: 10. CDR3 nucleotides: TGTGCCAGCAGCTCAAACAGCGGGGGGGGGTTGGAGACCCAGTACTTC. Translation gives CASSSNSGGGLETQYF.

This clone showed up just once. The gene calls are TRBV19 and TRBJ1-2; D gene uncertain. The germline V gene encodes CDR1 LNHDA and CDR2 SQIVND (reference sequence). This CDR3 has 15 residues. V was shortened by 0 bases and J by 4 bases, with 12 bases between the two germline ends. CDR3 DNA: TGTGCCAGTAGTATAGATCGCAGGCCCCTCTATGGCTACACCTTC. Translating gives CASSIDRRPLYGYTF.

CDR3 DNA: TGTGCCAGCAGCTCGTGGGGGGAAGAGCAGTACTTC. Translation: CASSSWGEEQYF. The gene calls are TRBV5-6 and TRBJ2-7, with a possible D match to TRBD2 (6 bases). Between the trimmed V and J ends, which lost 3 bases and 7 bases, there was a span of 11 bases. CDR1 is SGHDT, CDR2 YYEEEE, per germline. The CDR3 spans 12 residues.

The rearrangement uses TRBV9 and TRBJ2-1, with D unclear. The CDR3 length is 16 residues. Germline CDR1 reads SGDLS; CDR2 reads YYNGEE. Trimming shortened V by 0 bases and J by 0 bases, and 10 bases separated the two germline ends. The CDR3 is CASSVEGQSSYNEQFF. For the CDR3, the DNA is TGTGCCAGCAGCGTAGAAGGTCAAAGCTCCTACAATGAGCAGTTCTTC.

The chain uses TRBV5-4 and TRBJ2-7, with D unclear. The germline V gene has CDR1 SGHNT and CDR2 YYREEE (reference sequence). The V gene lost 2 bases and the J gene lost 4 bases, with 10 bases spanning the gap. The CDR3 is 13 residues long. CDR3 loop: CASSFNDAYEQYF. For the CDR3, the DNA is TGTGCCAGCAGCTTCAATGATGCGTACGAGCAGTACTTC. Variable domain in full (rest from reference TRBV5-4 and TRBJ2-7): ETGVTQSPTHLIKTRGQQVTLRCSSQSGHNTVSWYQQALGQGPQFIFQYYREEENGRGNFPPRFSGLQFPNYSSELNVNALELDDSALYLCASSFNDAYEQYFGPGTRLTVT.

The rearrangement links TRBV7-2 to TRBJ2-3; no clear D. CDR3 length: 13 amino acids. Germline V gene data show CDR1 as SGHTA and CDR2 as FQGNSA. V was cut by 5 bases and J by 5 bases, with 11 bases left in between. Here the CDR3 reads CASSQNIQDTQYF. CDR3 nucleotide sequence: TGTGCCAGCAGCCAGAACATCCAAGATACGCAGTATTTT.

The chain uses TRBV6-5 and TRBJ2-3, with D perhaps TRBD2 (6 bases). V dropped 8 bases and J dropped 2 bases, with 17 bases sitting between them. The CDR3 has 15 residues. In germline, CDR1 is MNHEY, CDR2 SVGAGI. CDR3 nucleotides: TGTGCCAGCCTTAACCGGGAGTTATACACAGATACGCAGTATTTT. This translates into CASLNRELYTDTQYF.

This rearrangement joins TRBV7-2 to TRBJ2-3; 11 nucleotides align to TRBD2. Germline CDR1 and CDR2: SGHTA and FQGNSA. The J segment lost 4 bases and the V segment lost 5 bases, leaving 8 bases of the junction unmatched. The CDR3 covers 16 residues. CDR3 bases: TGTGCCAGCAGCCAAACTAGCGGGAGTGGCCCAGATACGCAGTATTTT. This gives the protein CASSQTSGSGPDTQYF.

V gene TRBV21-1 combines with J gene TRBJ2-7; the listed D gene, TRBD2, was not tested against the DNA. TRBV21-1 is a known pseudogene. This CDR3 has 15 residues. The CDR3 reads CASSKRREPLVEQYF. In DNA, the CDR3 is TGTGCCAGCAGCAAACGGCGGGAGCCGCTGGTCGAGCAGTACTTC.

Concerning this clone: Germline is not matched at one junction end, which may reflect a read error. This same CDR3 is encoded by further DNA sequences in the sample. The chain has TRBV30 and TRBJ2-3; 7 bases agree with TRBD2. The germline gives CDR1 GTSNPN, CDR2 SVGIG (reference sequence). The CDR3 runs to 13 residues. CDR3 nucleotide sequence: TGTGCCTGGGGGGGGAGGGTAGCAGATACCCAGTATTTT. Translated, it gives CAWGGRVADTQYF.

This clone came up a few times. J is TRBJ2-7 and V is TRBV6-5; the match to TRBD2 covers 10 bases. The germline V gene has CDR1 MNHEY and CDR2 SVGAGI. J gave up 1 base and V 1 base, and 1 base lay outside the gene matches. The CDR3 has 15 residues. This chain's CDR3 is CASSYFSGGSYEQYF. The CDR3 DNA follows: TGTGCCAGCAGTTACTTTAGCGGGGGGTCCTACGAGCAGTACTTC.

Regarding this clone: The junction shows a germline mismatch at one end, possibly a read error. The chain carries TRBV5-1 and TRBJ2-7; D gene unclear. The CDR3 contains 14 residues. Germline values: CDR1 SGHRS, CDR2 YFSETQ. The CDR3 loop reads CASSLEDRSCEQYF. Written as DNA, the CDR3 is TGCGCCAGCAGCTTAGAGGACCGGTCCTGCGAGCAGTACTTC.

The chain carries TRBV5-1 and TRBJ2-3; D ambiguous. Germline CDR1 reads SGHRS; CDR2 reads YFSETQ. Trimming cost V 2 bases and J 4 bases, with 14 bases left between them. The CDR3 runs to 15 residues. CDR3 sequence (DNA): TGCGCCAGCAGCTTATACCGATCCTGGGCAGATACGCAGTATTTT. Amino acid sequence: CASSLYRSWADTQYF.

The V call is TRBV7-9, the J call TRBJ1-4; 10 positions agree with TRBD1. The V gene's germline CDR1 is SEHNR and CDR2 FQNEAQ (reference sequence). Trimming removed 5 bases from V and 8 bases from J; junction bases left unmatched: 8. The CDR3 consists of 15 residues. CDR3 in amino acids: CASSLPTGGQEKLFF. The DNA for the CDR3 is TGTGCCAGCAGCCTCCCGACAGGGGGCCAGGAAAAACTGTTTTTT.

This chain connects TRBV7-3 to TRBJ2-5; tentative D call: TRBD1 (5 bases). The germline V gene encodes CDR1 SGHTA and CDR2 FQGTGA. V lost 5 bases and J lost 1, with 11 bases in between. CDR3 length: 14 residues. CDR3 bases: TGTGCCAGCAGCACCCAGGGTGGCCAAGAGACCCAGTACTTC. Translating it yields CASSTQGGQETQYF.

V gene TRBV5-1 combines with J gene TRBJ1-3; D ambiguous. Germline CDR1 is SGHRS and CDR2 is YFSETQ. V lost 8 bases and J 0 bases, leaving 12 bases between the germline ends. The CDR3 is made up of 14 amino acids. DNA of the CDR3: TGCGCCAGTTCTCCAGACCACTCTGGAAACACCATATATTTT. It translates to CASSPDHSGNTIYF.

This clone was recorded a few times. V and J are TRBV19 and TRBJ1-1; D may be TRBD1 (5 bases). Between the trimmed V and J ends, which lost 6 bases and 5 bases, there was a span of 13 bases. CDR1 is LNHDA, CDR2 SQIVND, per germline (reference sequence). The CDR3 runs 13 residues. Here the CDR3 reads CASSFAQGTEAFF. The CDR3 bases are TGTGCCAGTAGCTTTGCCCAGGGAACTGAAGCTTTCTTT.

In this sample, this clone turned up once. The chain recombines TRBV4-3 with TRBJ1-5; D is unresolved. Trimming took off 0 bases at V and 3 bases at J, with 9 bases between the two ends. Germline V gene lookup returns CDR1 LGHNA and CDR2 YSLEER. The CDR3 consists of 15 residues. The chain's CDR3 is CASSQDLRPNQPQHF. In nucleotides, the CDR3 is TGCGCCAGCAGCCAAGACCTCAGACCCAATCAGCCCCAGCATTTT.

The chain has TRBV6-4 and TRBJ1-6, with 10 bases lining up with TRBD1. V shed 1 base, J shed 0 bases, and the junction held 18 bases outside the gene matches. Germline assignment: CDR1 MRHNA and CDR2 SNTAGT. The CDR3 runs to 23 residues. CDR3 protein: CASSDFHPLTDRGPNSYNSPLHF. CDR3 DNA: TGTGCCAGCAGTGACTTTCACCCGCTGACCGACAGGGGGCCCAACTCCTATAATTCACCCCTCCACTTT.